The 6 T cell receptor beta chains reported below all come from one sample, sequenced in a study of blood T cell repertoires in COVID-19. Only in-frame clones appear in the TCRdb table, and some are missing; sequencing was by immunoSEQ multiplex PCR. The sample has 55,000 to 85,000 clones, 88% seen once. Sequencing used peripheral blood. These TCRs come from a human donor in a cohort sampled during active COVID-19.

V usage is TRBV30 and J usage is TRBJ2-3, with TRBD1 identical over 8 bases. Trimming removed 1 base from V and 6 bases from J; junction bases left unmatched: 12. The CDR3 is 16 residues long. Germline V gene lookup returns CDR1 GTSNPN and CDR2 SVGIG (reference sequence). CDR3 nucleotides: TGTGCCTGGAGTGCCAGATTCGGACAGGGACGGGATACGCAGTATTTT. Encoded protein: CAWSARFGQGRDTQYF. The whole variable domain, remainder taken from reference TRBV30 and TRBJ2-3, is SQTIHQWPATLVQPVGSPLSLECTVEGTSNPNLYWYRQAAGRGLQLLFYSVGIGQISSEVPQNLSASRPQDRQFILSSKKLLLSDSGFYLCAWSARFGQGRDTQYFGPGTRLTVL.

The CDR3 sequence: CASSYDRGDQPQHF. CDR3 DNA sequence: TGTGCCAGCAGTTACGACAGGGGTGACCAGCCCCAGCATTTT. This chain links TRBV6-5 with TRBJ1-5; 8 bases align to TRBD1. CDR3 length: 14 residues. Per the germline V gene, CDR1 is MNHEY and CDR2 is SVGAGI. V shed 2 bases and J 7 bases; nucleotides not matched to a gene: 4.

This clone has a single count. The rearrangement links TRBV4-2 to TRBJ2-5, with D hard to call. Germline V gene lookup returns CDR1 LGHNA and CDR2 YNFKEQ. The germline V and J ends were trimmed by 1 base and 2 bases, with 5 bases remaining between them. CDR3 size: 13 residues. DNA of the CDR3: TGTGCCAGCAGCCAAGTAGCTCAAGAGACCCAGTACTTC. Its protein product is CASSQVAQETQYF.

V and J are TRBV7-2 and TRBJ2-5, with a weak D call TRBD2 (7 bases). Germline V lookup: CDR1 SGHTA, CDR2 FQGNSA. The CDR3 has 15 residues. The V gene lost 0 bases and the J gene lost 2 bases, with 10 bases spanning the gap. The CDR3 nucleotides are TGTGCCAGCAGCTTAGCGGGGGGGCAGCAAGAGACCCAGTACTTC. Encoded protein: CASSLAGGQQETQYF.

The gene calls are TRBV2 and TRBJ1-1; TRBD1 agrees at 7 bases. Germline CDR1 reads SNHLY; CDR2 reads FYNNEI. The CDR3 has 13 residues. V shed 6 bases, J shed 6 bases, and the junction held 7 bases outside the gene matches. The CDR3 region is CASRQGWGSEAFF. The DNA of the CDR3 is TGTGCCAGCAGACAGGGGTGGGGCTCTGAAGCTTTCTTT.

The count of this clone is one. The chain carries TRBV5-1 and TRBJ1-4; 10 nucleotides line up with TRBD1. The V gene end was trimmed by 0 bases and the J gene end by 5 bases; junction bases not matched to a gene: 1. The CDR3 runs to 15 residues. CDR1 is SGHRS, CDR2 YFSETQ, per germline. The CDR3: CASSLAGQGNEKLFF. CDR3 nucleotides: TGCGCCAGCAGCTTGGCGGGACAGGGGAATGAAAAACTGTTTTTT.